Described below is a single T cell receptor beta chain sequence and its context. Antigen unknown. This entry comes from a study of T cell responses to AZD1222 COVID-19 vaccine. Study-wide points: Among the donors, most were white British and more were female, and clonal diversity was possibly underestimated. Researchers report vaccine-associated CD4 TCRs spanning spike, with dominance at 160-218 and 743-854. At baseline, seropositivity was found in only a handful of AZD1222 recipients.

The CDR3 has 13 residues. V lost 4 bases to trimming and J lost 4 bases, with 10 bases between them. The germline gives CDR1 SGHTA, CDR2 FQGNSA. The study pooled second doses at about 4 or about 12 weeks. The data were produced by immunoSEQ multiplex PCR, yet TCRdb's version contains in-frame clones alone and is incomplete. The sample includes approximately 77,000 clones, roughly nine tenths of them seen just once. The source was peripheral blood, collected 28 days after the second AZD1222 dose. This clonotype originated in an adult who received the AZD1222 COVID-19 vaccine. This sequence joins TRBV7-2 and TRBJ2-5; D gene uncertain. CDR3 nucleotides: TGTGCCAGCAGCTCCCAGATGGCAGAGACCCAGTACTTC. Its protein is CASSSQMAETQYF.